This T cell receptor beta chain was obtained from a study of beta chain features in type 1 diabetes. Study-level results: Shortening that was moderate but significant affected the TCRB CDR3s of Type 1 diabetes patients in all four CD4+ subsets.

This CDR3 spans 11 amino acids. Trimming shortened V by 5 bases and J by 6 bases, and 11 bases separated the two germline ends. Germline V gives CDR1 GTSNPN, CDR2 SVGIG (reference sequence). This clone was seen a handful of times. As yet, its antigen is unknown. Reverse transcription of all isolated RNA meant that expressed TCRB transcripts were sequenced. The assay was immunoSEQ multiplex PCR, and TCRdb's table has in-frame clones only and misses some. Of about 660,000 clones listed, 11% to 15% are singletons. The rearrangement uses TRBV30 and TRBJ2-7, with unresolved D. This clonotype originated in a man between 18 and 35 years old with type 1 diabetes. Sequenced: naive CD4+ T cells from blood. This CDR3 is CAWGRSTEQYF. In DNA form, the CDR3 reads TGTGCCTGGGGTCGAAGTACCGAGCAGTACTTC.